This T cell receptor (beta chain) was obtained from a study of T-cell memory formation after mild COVID-19. Germline CDR1 LGHDT, CDR2 YNNKEL (reference sequence). CDR3 length equals 15 residues. V lost 2 bases, J lost 0 bases, and 8 bases lay in between. This clonotype has only a few counts. Antigen unknown. TCRdb itself ran the 5' RACE reads through MiXCR, one entry per CDR3 protein. Here the sample spans some 57,000 distinct CDR3 sequences, roughly an eighth being singletons. Study-wide results and caveats: Clones that contracted clustered mainly in CM and EM if CD4+ and in EMRA if CD8+. Pre-infection memory held some responding clones, suggesting pre-existing cross-reactive T cells responded.

Sequenced: PBMCs or a T cell subset sorted from them (not recorded which). The sequence was obtained from a man aged 18-30 years who had mild COVID-19 (a few samples of this study predate the infection). Cell type and time point are not known. The chain uses TRBV3-1 and TRBJ1-5; no firm D call. CDR3 region: CASSQSGDSNQPQHF. CDR3 nucleotides: TGTGCCAGCAGCCAAAGTGGTGATAGCAATCAGCCCCAGCATTTT. The variable domain in full, with the rest retrieved from reference TRBV3-1 and TRBJ1-5, is DTAVSQTPKYLVTQMGNDKSIKCEQNLGHDTMYWYKQDSKKFLKIMFSYNNKELIINETVPNRFSPKSPDKAHLNLHINSLELGDSAVYFCASSQSGDSNQPQHFGDGTRLSIL.